This T cell receptor beta chain is from a study of vaccination and CD4 T cells after COVID-19. Background on the study: Every participant was given two doses of BNT162b2 or mRNA-1273 vaccine. Sampling after COVID took place at a median of about 98 days (range 35 to 161) following diagnosis. The authors used overlapping spike peptides from SARS-CoV-2, HCoV-NL63, HCoV-OC43 and HCoV-229E to stimulate cells.

An Oncomine TCR Beta short-read assay was used to sequence the DNA from cultured CD4+ T cells. TCRdb re-called the PCR reads through MiXCR, storing one row per CDR3 protein. This table has some 15,000 distinct CDR3 sequences, more than 70% appearing once. Turning to this clonotype: No antigen is known for it.

V lost 4 bases and J lost 8, with 11 bases in between. This CDR3 has 11 residues. CDR1 SQVTM and CDR2 ANQGSEA come from the germline V gene. Treatment in this sample: roughly ten-day PBMC culture with coronavirus spike peptide pools or control peptides (ViraFEST assay). Following expansion of antigen-specific T cells with peptide pools, ViraFEST then sequenced TCRs. This TCR was recovered from a human donor who had recovered from COVID-19. The material sequenced was CD4+ T cells from blood, cultured in vitro. The rearrangement links TRBV29-1 to TRBJ1-2; D ambiguous. This chain's CDR3 is CSVVRTRGYTF. CDR3 coding DNA: TGCAGCGTTGTTCGAACCCGCGGCTACACCTTC. The whole variable domain, filled in from reference TRBV29-1 and TRBJ1-2, reads SAVISQKPSRDICQRGTSLTIQCQVDSQVTMMFWYRQQPGQSLTLIATANQGSEATYESGFVIDKFPISRPNLTFSTLTVSNMSPEDSSIYLCSVVRTRGYTFGSGTRLTVV.